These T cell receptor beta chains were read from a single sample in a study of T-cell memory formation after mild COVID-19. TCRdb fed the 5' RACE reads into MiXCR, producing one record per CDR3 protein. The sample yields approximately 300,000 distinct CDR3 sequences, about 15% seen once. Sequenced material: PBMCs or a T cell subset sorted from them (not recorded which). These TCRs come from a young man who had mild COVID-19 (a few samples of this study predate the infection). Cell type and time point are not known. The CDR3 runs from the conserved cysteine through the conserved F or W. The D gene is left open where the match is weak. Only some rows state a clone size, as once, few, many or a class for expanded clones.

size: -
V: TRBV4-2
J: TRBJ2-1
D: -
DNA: TGTGCCAGCAGCCAAGCCGGTAGGGATGAGCAGTTCTTC
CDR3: CASSQAGRDEQFF

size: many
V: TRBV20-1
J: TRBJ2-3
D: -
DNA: TGCAGTGCGCGCGAGTGGGGAGATACGCAGTATTTT
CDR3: CSAREWGDTQYF

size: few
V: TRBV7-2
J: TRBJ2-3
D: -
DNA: TGTGCCAGCAGGACAACAGGGACAGATACGCAGTATTTT
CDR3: CASRTTGTDTQYF

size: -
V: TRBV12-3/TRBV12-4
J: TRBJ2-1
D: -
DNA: TGTGCCAGCAGCCTGGGCAGGGCAAATGAGCAGTTCTTC
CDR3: CASSLGRANEQFF

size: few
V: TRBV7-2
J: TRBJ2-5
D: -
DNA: TGTGCCAGCAGCCCCCCCTACTTACGAGAGACCCAGTACTTC
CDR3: CASSPPYLRETQYF

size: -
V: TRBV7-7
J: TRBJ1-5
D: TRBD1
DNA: TGTGCTAGCAGCTCAAGCCGGGACAGGGGGCGAGCAGGGCAGCCCCAGCATTTT
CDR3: CASSSSRDRGRAGQPQHF

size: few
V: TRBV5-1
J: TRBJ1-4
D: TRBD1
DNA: TGCGCCAGCCGCGGGACAGATAATGAAAAACTGTTTTTT
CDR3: CASRGTDNEKLFF

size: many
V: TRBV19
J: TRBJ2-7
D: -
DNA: TGTGCCAGTAGTATACGTGTATACTCCTACGAGCAGTACTTC
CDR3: CASSIRVYSYEQYF

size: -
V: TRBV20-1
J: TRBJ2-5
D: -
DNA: TGCAGTGCTAGACGGGCAGGGGGGGAGACCCAGTACTTC
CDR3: CSARRAGGETQYF

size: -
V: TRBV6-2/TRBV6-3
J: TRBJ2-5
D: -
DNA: TGTGCCAGCAGTTCTACTCTTCAAGAGACCCAGTACTTC
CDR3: CASSSTLQETQYF

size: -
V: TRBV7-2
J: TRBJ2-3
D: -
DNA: TGTGCCAGCAGCGCCTGGGGCAGGGGCCCAGATACGCAGTATTTT
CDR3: CASSAWGRGPDTQYF

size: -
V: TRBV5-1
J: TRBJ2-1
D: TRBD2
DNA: TGCGCCAGCAGCTTACCGGGACTAGCGGGTTCCGAGCAGTTCTTC
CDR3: CASSLPGLAGSEQFF

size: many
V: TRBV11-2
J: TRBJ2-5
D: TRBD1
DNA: TGTGCCAGCAGATCGACAGGGGGCGAAGAGACCCAGTACTTC
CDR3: CASRSTGGEETQYF

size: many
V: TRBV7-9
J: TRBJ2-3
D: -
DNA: TGTGCCAGCAGCTTAGGACGGGCCACAGATACGCAGTATTTT
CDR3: CASSLGRATDTQYF

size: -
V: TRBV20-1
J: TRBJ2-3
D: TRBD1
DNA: TGCAGTGCCCGGGACAGGGTTCGCACAGATACGCAGTATTTT
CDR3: CSARDRVRTDTQYF

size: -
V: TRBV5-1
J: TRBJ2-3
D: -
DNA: TGCGCCAGCAGCTTCGGAGGACGCCCCACAGATACGCAGTATTTT
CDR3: CASSFGGRPTDTQYF

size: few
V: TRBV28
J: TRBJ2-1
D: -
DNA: TGTGCCAGCAGGTACAGATCCTCCTACAATGAGCAGTTCTTC
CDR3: CASRYRSSYNEQFF

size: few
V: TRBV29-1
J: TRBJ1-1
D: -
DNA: TGCAGCGTTGCTCCAGAACACATGAACACTGAAGCTTTCTTT
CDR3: CSVAPEHMNTEAFF